This TCR beta chain derives from a study of blood T cell repertoires in COVID-19. Across the study: Samples of COVID-19 (acute and convalescent) were obtained from the United States, Italy and Spain. Sources were T cells, B-cell-depleted T cells, or PBMCs; the material itself was cDNA or gDNA.

Concerning this clone itself: In the same sample, other DNA sequences code for this CDR3.

TCRdb's table, derived via immunoSEQ multiplex PCR, lists solely in-frame clones and lacks some. The sample records approximately 160,000 clones, around four fifths being singletons. The CDR3 has 12 amino acids. Trimming left V 5 bases short and J 3 bases short, with 7 bases between. CDR1 is LNHDA and CDR2 is SQIVND in the germline V gene (reference sequence). Material for sequencing was peripheral blood. The V and J genes are TRBV19 and TRBJ1-2, with unresolved D. The clonotype was recovered from a man between 65 and 85 years old with acute or convalescent COVID-19. CDR3 sequence: CASSLADYGYTF. The CDR3 coding sequence is TGTGCCAGTAGTCTGGCGGACTATGGCTACACCTTC. Full variable domain (remainder filled in from reference TRBV19 and TRBJ1-2): DGGITQSPKYLFRKEGQNVTLSCEQNLNHDAMYWYRQDPGQGLRLIYYSQIVNDFQKGDIAEGYSVSREKKESFPLTVTSAQKNPTAFYLCASSLADYGYTFGSGTRLTVV.